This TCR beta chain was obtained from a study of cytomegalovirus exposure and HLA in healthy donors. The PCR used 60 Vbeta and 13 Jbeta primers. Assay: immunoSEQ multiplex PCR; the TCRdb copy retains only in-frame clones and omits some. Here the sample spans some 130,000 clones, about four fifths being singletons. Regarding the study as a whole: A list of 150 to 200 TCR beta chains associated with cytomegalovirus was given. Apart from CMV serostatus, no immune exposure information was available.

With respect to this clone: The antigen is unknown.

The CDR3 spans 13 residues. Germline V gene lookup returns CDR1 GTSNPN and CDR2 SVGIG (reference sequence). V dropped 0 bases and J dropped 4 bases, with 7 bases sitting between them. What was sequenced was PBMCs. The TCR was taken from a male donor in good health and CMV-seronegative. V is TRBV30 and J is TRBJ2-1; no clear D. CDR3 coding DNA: TGTGCCTGGAGTGTGGCTCAATACAATGAGCAGTTCTTC. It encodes CAWSVAQYNEQFF.